What follows is one TCR beta chain and its context. Antigen: not known. This sample stems from a study of CD8+CD57+ T cells in acquired aplastic anemia. Study in general: Approximately 11 million reads were obtained on average for healthy donor CD4+ cells. Study-wide results and limits: Patients did not significantly differ from controls in CD8+ Simpson's diversity.

Trimming left V 4 bases short and J 3 bases short, with 7 bases between. The CDR3 extends over 12 amino acids. Germline assignment: CDR1 LNHDA and CDR2 SQIVND (reference sequence). Genomic DNA provided the template from which TCR beta VDJ and CDR3 profiles were obtained. In TCRdb, the reads were re-called with MiXCR into one record per CDR3 protein. This sample yields about 400,000 distinct CDR3 sequences, of which under 80% are seen a single time; 3% to 4.5% belongs to the top ten. The rearrangement joins TRBV19 to TRBJ2-7; no reliable D call. The clonotype was recovered from a human donor in good health, serving as a control. The sequenced material came from sorted CD4+, CD8+, or CD8+CD57+ T cells (not recorded which) from PBMCs. CDR3 sequence: CASSTNSYEQYF. CDR3 nucleotide sequence: TGTGCCAGTAGTACCAACAGCTACGAGCAGTACTTC.